One sample yielded the 25 T cell receptor beta chains listed below, sequenced in a study of blood T cell repertoires in COVID-19 (dated by TCRdb to 2020 to 2022). Library generation was performed with the immunoSEQ multiplex PCR assay. The immuneACCESS repertoire file appears here via TCRdb, limited to in-frame rearrangements. These files lack a portion of the clones; in checked studies, under half of the deficit traces to unresolved V genes, and the cause of the others is not known. The sample includes some 430,000 clones, with 80% to 95% observed a single time. The ten top clones hold around 0.6% of the sample. Sequences were obtained from PBMCs or T cells enriched from blood (not recorded which). All receptors derive from a man between 18 and 29 years old who had recovered from COVID-19.

The chain joins TRBV11-3 to TRBJ1-2, with D possibly matching TRBD1 (5 bases). Germline CDR1 reads SGHNT; CDR2 reads YENEEA. This CDR3 has 14 amino acids. V lost 7 bases, J lost 8 bases, and 20 bases lay in between. The chain's CDR3 is CASTNQNGGAGYTF. CDR3 in DNA: TGTGCCAGCACCAACCAGAACGGCGGGGCAGGCTACACCTTC.

The V call is TRBV11-2, the J call TRBJ1-2; D may be TRBD1 (5 bases). Germline CDR1 and CDR2: SGHAT and FQNNGV. The V end lost 2 bases, the J end lost 4 bases, and 14 bases lay between the germline ends. The CDR3 runs 15 residues. The CDR3, as DNA: TGTGCCAGCAGCTTATCCTTTGGGGCCGCCTATGGCTACACCTTC. Translation: CASSLSFGAAYGYTF.

The chain has TRBV7-3 and TRBJ2-5, with 11 bases identical to TRBD2. The CDR3 has 16 residues. J gave up 2 bases and V 0 bases, and 2 bases lay outside the gene matches. In germline, CDR1 is SGHTA, CDR2 FQGTGA. CDR3 sequence reads: CASSLTGTSGQETQYF. The CDR3 nucleotides are TGTGCCAGCAGCTTAACCGGGACTAGCGGTCAAGAGACCCAGTACTTC.

This clone was detected once. V gene TRBV10-2 combines with J gene TRBJ2-1; TRBD2 might be the D (6 bases). The germline V gene has CDR1 WSHSY and CDR2 SAAADI. The CDR3 is made up of 14 amino acids. V was clipped by 3 bases and J by 10 bases, with 16 bases between them. Written as DNA, the CDR3 is TGCGCCAGCAGTGACGCGGGGCGAACGGGGGAGCAGTTCTTC. Translation gives CASSDAGRTGEQFF.

This rearrangement joins TRBV11-3 to TRBJ1-1; D remains ambiguous. Trimming cost V 5 bases and J 1 base, with 8 bases left between them. The CDR3 extends over 13 amino acids. Germline V lookup: CDR1 SGHNT, CDR2 YENEEA. DNA of the CDR3: TGTGCCAGCAGCCTACCGAAGAACACTGAAGCTTTCTTT. Protein: CASSLPKNTEAFF.

This clone was counted once. This rearrangement joins TRBV29-1 to TRBJ2-3; perhaps TRBD2 as D (5 bases). This CDR3 has 11 amino acids. Looked up from germline, CDR1 is SQVTM and CDR2 is ANQGSEA. V lost 7 bases to trimming and J lost 7 bases, with 12 bases between them. CDR3 nucleotides: TGCAGCGGTATACTAGACTATACGCAGTATTTT. It codes for CSGILDYTQYF.

V and J are TRBV2 and TRBJ1-1; tentatively, D is TRBD1 (5 bases). Trimming removed 3 bases at V and 0 bases at J, with 14 bases between. Germline loops: CDR1 SNHLY, CDR2 FYNNEI. The CDR3 has 16 amino acids. The CDR3 sequence: CASSDNRGYLNTEAFF. The CDR3 DNA is TGTGCCAGCAGTGATAATCGGGGGTACCTGAACACTGAAGCTTTCTTT.

The J gene is TRBJ2-3, the V gene TRBV4-1; TRBD1 matches 7 bases. The junction had 8 bases not matched to a gene; V was cut back by 0 bases and J by 5 bases. CDR3 size: 16 residues. CDR1 and CDR2 (germline): MGHRA, YSYEKL. CDR3 in amino acids: CASSQERGQDGDTQYF. The CDR3 region has the DNA TGCGCCAGCAGCCAAGAGAGAGGACAGGACGGAGATACGCAGTATTTT.

This chain uses TRBV7-9 with TRBJ1-1; 9 bases match TRBD1. Germline loops: CDR1 SEHNR, CDR2 FQNEAQ (reference sequence). The CDR3 runs 15 residues. The V segment lost 3 bases and the J segment 3 bases; nucleotides outside the gene matches: 5. DNA of the CDR3: TGTGCCAGCAGCTTGGGACAGGGTAGTTACACTGAAGCTTTCTTT. This translates into CASSLGQGSYTEAFF.

This rearrangement joins TRBV7-3 to TRBJ1-2; 10 nucleotides match TRBD1. With 5 bases clipped from V and 7 bases from J, the junction kept 7 bases outside the gene matches. Germline loops: CDR1 SGHTA, CDR2 FQGTGA. The CDR3 extends over 14 amino acids. The CDR3 spells CASSPTGGRGGYTF. CDR3 DNA sequence: TGTGCCAGCAGCCCGACAGGGGGCCGGGGTGGCTACACCTTC.

The gene calls are TRBV3-1 (or the pseudogene TRBV3-2) and TRBJ2-7; D is ambiguous. The germline CDR1 and CDR2 sequences are LGHDT and YNNKEL (reference sequence). The germline V and J ends were trimmed by 3 bases and 5 bases, with 8 bases remaining between them. This CDR3 contains 12 residues. The CDR3 is CASSHSLNEQYF. The CDR3 coding sequence is TGTGCCAGCAGCCACAGTCTGAACGAGCAGTACTTC.

The chain carries TRBV28 and TRBJ1-2; TRBD1 matches 8 bases. Unmatched junction bases numbered 10, after V lost 6 bases and J lost 7 bases. The CDR3 spans 14 residues. The germline V gene has CDR1 MDHEN and CDR2 SYDVKM. CDR3 nucleotides: TGTGCCAGCAGCAACCCGACAGGGGAGCGTGGCTACACCTTC. Its translation: CASSNPTGERGYTF.

CDR3 in amino acids: CASSLSVALGGTGELFF. CDR3 in DNA: TGTGCCAGCAGCTTAAGCGTAGCCCTCGGTGGCACCGGGGAGCTGTTTTTT. The chain combines TRBV7-2 with TRBJ2-2; no reliable D call. Germline CDR1 and CDR2: SGHTA and FQGNSA. The CDR3 is 17 residues long. Trimming removed 2 bases from V and 4 bases from J, with 17 bases in between.

The chain uses TRBV9 and TRBJ2-7; maybe TRBD2 (6 bases). Trimming removed 2 bases at V and 5 bases at J, with 14 bases between. There are 14 residues in the CDR3. Germline V gives CDR1 SGDLS, CDR2 YYNGEE. CDR3 sequence: CASSVSAWGDEQYF. In nucleotides, the CDR3 is TGTGCCAGCAGCGTTTCGGCCTGGGGGGACGAGCAGTACTTC.

V and J are TRBV7-8 and TRBJ2-5; D uncertain. Germline loops: CDR1 SGHVS, CDR2 FQNEAQ. Between the trimmed V and J ends, which lost 1 base and 0 bases, there was a span of 9 bases. This CDR3 is built from 15 residues. The CDR3 bases are TGTGCCAGCAGCTTAGGTCAGGTGTACCAAGAGACCCAGTACTTC. Amino acid sequence: CASSLGQVYQETQYF.

J is TRBJ2-1 and V is TRBV5-1; maybe TRBD2 (5 bases). With 0 bases removed from V and 4 bases from J, the gap between germline ends came to 14 bases. The CDR3 spans 16 residues. Germline V gene lookup returns CDR1 SGHRS and CDR2 YFSETQ. The CDR3 DNA is TGCGCCAGCAGCTTGGCCACGGGAACGATTTACAATGAGCAGTTCTTC. Translated: CASSLATGTIYNEQFF.

This chain connects TRBV29-1 to TRBJ2-1, with 10 positions matching TRBD1. Germline loops: CDR1 SQVTM, CDR2 ANQGSEA. The CDR3 spans 13 residues. V trimming: 7 bases; J trimming: 8 bases; junction bases outside the gene matches: 8. The CDR3 DNA reads TGCAGCGGTGGGACAGGGGTTAAGGATGAGCAGTTCTTC. Its protein product is CSGGTGVKDEQFF.

The chain uses TRBV11-2 and TRBJ2-2; possibly TRBD2 for D (5 bases). With 0 bases removed from V and 6 bases from J, the gap between germline ends came to 8 bases. CDR1 SGHAT and CDR2 FQNNGV come from the germline V gene. The CDR3 is 14 amino acids. The CDR3 DNA sequence: TGTGCCAGCAGCTTAGAGATCGGGGCCGGGGAGCTGTTTTTT. It yields the protein CASSLEIGAGELFF.

The chain recombines TRBV5-8 with TRBJ1-3, with unresolved D. The CDR3 is 14 amino acids. Per the germline V gene, CDR1 is SGHTS and CDR2 is YDEGEE. The V and J ends lost 4 bases and 0 bases respectively, with 8 bases between them. CDR3 coding DNA: TGTGCCAGCAGCCACCAGGTCTCTGGAAACACCATATATTTT. Translating gives CASSHQVSGNTIYF.

The rearrangement links TRBV7-6 to TRBJ2-2, with D uncertain. Germline assignment: CDR1 SGHVS and CDR2 FNYEAQ. V lost 2 bases and J lost 1, with 8 bases in between. The CDR3 runs 15 residues. The CDR3 reads CASSLPPGNTGELFF. CDR3 coding DNA: TGTGCCAGCAGCTTACCTCCAGGGAACACCGGGGAGCTGTTTTTT.

In its sample, this clone was seen many times. Other DNA sequences in the same sample also yield this CDR3. The chain carries TRBV5-1 and TRBJ2-3, with TRBD2 matching 11 bases. Germline V lookup: CDR1 SGHRS, CDR2 YFSETQ. V was clipped by 0 bases and J by 6 bases; unmatched bases: 3. The CDR3 has 15 residues. CDR3: CASSLELAGADTQYF. In DNA, the CDR3 is TGCGCCAGCAGCTTGGAACTAGCGGGAGCTGATACGCAGTATTTT.

The V and J genes are TRBV7-9 and TRBJ1-5; D not certain. V was cut by 4 bases and J by 6 bases, with 7 bases left in between. CDR3 length: 12 residues. The germline V gene has CDR1 SEHNR and CDR2 FQNEAQ (reference sequence). In DNA form, the CDR3 reads TGTGCCAGCAGCTCCCAGATTCAGCCCCAGCATTTT. Translating gives CASSSQIQPQHF.

This clone appeared a few times. Other DNA sequences in this specimen translate into the identical CDR3. This chain uses TRBV28 with TRBJ2-2; D is undetermined. The germline CDR1 and CDR2 sequences are MDHEN and SYDVKM. The CDR3 sequence is 13 residues long. Trimming cost V 2 bases and J 4 bases, with 5 bases left between them. This CDR3 reads CASSLGGTGELFF. DNA of the CDR3: TGTGCCAGCAGTTTAGGCGGCACCGGGGAGCTGTTTTTT.

The V gene is TRBV7-8, the J gene TRBJ1-5, with D hard to call. Per germline, CDR1 SGHVS and CDR2 FQNEAQ. This CDR3 is built from 15 residues. V lost 0 bases and J 7 bases, leaving 13 bases between the germline ends. In DNA, the CDR3 is TGTGCCAGCAGCTTAGCGCGACGGGTAGGACAGCCCCAGCATTTT. As protein: CASSLARRVGQPQHF.

V gene TRBV18 combines with J gene TRBJ1-1; D might be TRBD1 (6 bases). Trimming stripped 0 bases from V and 1 base from J, with 15 bases between. This CDR3 contains 17 residues. CDR1 and CDR2 (germline): KGHSH, LQKENI. CDR3 sequence reads: CASSPPRGRATNTEAFF. DNA of the CDR3: TGTGCCAGCTCACCACCCAGGGGTCGGGCAACGAACACTGAAGCTTTCTTT.